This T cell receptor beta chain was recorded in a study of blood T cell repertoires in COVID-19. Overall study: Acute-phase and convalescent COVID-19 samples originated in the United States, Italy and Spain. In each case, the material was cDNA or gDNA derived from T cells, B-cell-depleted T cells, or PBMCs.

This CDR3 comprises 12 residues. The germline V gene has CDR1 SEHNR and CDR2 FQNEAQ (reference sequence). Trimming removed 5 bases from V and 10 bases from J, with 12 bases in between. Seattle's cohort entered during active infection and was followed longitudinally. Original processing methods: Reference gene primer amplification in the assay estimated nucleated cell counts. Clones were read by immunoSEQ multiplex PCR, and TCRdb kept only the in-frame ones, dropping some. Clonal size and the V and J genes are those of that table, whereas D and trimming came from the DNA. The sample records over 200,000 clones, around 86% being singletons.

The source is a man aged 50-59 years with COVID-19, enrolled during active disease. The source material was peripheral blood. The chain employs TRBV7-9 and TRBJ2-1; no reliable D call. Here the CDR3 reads CASSVKIHEQFF. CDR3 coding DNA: TGTGCCAGCAGCGTAAAGATACACGAGCAGTTCTTC. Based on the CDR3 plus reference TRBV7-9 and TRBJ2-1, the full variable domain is DTGVSQNPRHKITKRGQNVTFRCDPISEHNRLYWYRQTLGQGPEFLTYFQNEAQLEKSRLLSDRFSAERPKGSFSTLEIQRTEQGDSAMYLCASSVKIHEQFFGPGTRLTVL.